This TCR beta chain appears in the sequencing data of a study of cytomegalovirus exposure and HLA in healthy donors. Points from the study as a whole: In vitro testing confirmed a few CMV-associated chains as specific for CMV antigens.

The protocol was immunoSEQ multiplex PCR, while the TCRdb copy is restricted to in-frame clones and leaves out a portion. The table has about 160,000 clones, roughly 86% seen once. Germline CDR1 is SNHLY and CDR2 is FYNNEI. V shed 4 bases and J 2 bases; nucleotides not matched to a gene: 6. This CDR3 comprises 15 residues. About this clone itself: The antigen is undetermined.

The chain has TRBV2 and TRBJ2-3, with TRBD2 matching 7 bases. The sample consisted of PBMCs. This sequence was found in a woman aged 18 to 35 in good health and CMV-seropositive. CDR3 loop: CASSGLRGNTDTQYF. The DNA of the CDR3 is TGTGCCAGCAGTGGGTTGCGGGGGAACACAGATACGCAGTATTTT.